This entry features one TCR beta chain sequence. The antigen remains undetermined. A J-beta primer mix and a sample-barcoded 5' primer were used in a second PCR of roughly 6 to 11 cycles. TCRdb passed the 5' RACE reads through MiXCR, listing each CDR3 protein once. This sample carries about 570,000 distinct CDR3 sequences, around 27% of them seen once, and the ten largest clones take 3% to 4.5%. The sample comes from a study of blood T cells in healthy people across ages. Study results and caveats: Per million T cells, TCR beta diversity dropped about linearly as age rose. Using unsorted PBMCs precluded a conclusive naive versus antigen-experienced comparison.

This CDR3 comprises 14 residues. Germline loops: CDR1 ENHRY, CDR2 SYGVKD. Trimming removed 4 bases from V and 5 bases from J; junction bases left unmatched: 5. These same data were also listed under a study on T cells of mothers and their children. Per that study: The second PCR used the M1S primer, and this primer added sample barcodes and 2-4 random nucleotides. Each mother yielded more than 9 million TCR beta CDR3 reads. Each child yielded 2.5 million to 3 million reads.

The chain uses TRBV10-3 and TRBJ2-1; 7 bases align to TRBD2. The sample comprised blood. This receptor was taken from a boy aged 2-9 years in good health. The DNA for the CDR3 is TGTGCCATCAGTGTCCGCGGGGGTAACAATGAGCAGTTCTTC. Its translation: CAISVRGGNNEQFF.